The rows below give T cell receptor beta chains drawn from one sample of a study of T cells in Graves' hyperthyroidism and ophthalmopathy. Each CDR3 protein is one row after TCRdb ran MiXCR on the multiplex PCR reads. The sample has 140,000 or so distinct CDR3 sequences, around 20% seen once. Sample: blood. The receptors come from a woman aged 50 to 65 with Graves' hyperthyroidism that later progressed to Graves' ophthalmopathy. Each CDR3 is given with its conserved first and last residue. Fields, in order: J gene, clone size, V gene, D gene, CDR3 protein, CDR3 DNA. The D gene is left open where the match is weak. Not all rows give a size; the values are once, few, many and, for expanded clones, a class.

>TRBJ2-3|many|TRBV6-6|.
CASSYRGGSTDTQYF
TGTGCCAGCAGTTACAGGGGCGGGAGCACAGATACGCAGTATTTT
>TRBJ2-3|many|TRBV28|.
CASSLARTGADTQYF
TGTGCCAGCAGTTTGGCCAGGACTGGAGCAGATACGCAGTATTTT
>TRBJ1-2|many|TRBV7-9|TRBD1
CASSFDRAGGYTF
TGTGCCAGCAGCTTCGACAGGGCTGGCGGCTACACCTTC
>TRBJ1-1|few|TRBV5-6|.
CASSLGITEAFF
TGTGCCAGCAGCTTAGGGATTACTGAAGCTTTCTTT
>TRBJ2-1|.|TRBV28|TRBD1
CASSSFWTGDVSYNEQFF
TGTGCCAGCAGTTCATTTTGGACAGGGGATGTATCCTACAATGAGCAGTTCTTC
>TRBJ1-1|.|TRBV14|.
CASSQRWQNTEAFF
TGTGCCAGCAGCCAACGGTGGCAAAACACTGAAGCTTTCTTT
>TRBJ1-1|.|TRBV18|TRBD1
CASSSIRDRGHVTEAFF
TGTGCCAGCTCATCAATCCGGGACAGGGGGCATGTCACTGAAGCTTTCTTT
>TRBJ2-3|.|TRBV7-9|TRBD2
CASSFRLAGGADTQYF
TGTGCCAGCAGCTTTAGACTAGCGGGAGGCGCAGATACGCAGTATTTT
>TRBJ2-3|few|TRBV7-3|.
CASGLGELENTQYF
TGTGCCAGCGGATTGGGGGAACTAGAGAATACGCAGTATTTT
>TRBJ2-7|many|TRBV5-1|.
CASSFASSYEQYF
TGCGCCAGCAGCTTCGCGTCCTCCTACGAGCAGTACTTC
>TRBJ2-1|.|TRBV18|TRBD1
CASSPPKPGGMDNEQFF
TGTGCCAGCTCACCACCTAAACCAGGGGGTATGGACAATGAGCAGTTCTTC
>TRBJ2-1|many|TRBV20-1|TRBD2
CRPATPRTSGSVNEQFF
TGCAGGCCCGCAACTCCCCGGACTAGCGGGAGCGTCAATGAGCAGTTCTTC